These 30 T cell receptor beta chains share one sample of origin, sequenced in a study of shared clonotypes between healthy human individuals. Here immunoSEQ multiplex PCR was the method, and the copy in TCRdb shows in-frame clones only, minus some. Of some 500,000 clones in the sample, approximately 95% were seen once. The sample consisted of naive CD4+ T cells sorted from blood. Described subset: CD45RA+ positively selected. The receptors stem from a woman in her twenties or thirties in good health.

The chain recombines TRBV28 with TRBJ2-7; D might be TRBD1 (6 bases). Trimming took off 8 bases at V and 5 bases at J, with 19 bases between the two ends. The CDR3 has 14 residues. Germline V lookup: CDR1 MDHEN, CDR2 SYDVKM. The CDR3 coding sequence is TGTGCCAGCCTACTCCCAGGGGTGGGCCACGAGCAGTACTTC. Translation gives CASLLPGVGHEQYF.

This sequence joins TRBV19 and TRBJ2-5, with 8 nucleotides matching TRBD1. In germline, CDR1 is LNHDA, CDR2 SQIVND (reference sequence). The trim removed 6 bases at V and 1 base at J, leaving 4 bases unmatched. The CDR3 totals 14 residues. The CDR3, as DNA: TGTGCCAGTAGGGACAGGGACATCCAAGAGACCCAGTACTTC. It translates to CASRDRDIQETQYF. The full variable domain, rest sourced from reference TRBV19 and TRBJ2-5, is DGGITQSPKYLFRKEGQNVTLSCEQNLNHDAMYWYRQDPGQGLRLIYYSQIVNDFQKGDIAEGYSVSREKKESFPLTVTSAQKNPTAFYLCASRDRDIQETQYFGPGTRLLVL.

The J gene is TRBJ2-1, the V gene TRBV18; TRBD1 aligns across 10 bases. This CDR3 has 17 amino acids. In germline, CDR1 is KGHSH, CDR2 LQKENI. The junction had 7 bases not matched to a gene; V was cut back by 0 bases and J by 5 bases. CDR3 nucleotides: TGTGCCAGCTCACCACCGTTTGGACAGGGGGTCCACAATGAGCAGTTCTTC. Translating it yields CASSPPFGQGVHNEQFF.

The CDR3 reads CASSQTGGRDEQFF. The DNA of the CDR3 is TGCGCCAGCAGCCAAACGGGAGGGCGGGATGAGCAGTTCTTC. The chain recombines TRBV5-1 with TRBJ2-1; 8 bases align to TRBD2. Germline CDR1 reads SGHRS; CDR2 reads YFSETQ. The V and J ends lost 4 bases and 8 bases, in that order; junction bases with no gene match: 8. There are 14 residues in the CDR3.

The rearrangement joins TRBV6-6 to TRBJ2-3; no clear D gene. With 6 bases removed from V and 8 bases from J, the gap between germline ends came to 12 bases. Germline CDR1 and CDR2: MNHNY and SVGAGI (reference sequence). The CDR3 contains 12 residues. CDR3 bases: TGTGCCAGCAGGCCGGACGTAGGTACGCAGTATTTT. Protein sequence: CASRPDVGTQYF.

V is TRBV5-1 and J is TRBJ2-6; the D gene is possibly TRBD1 (6 bases). This CDR3 contains 16 residues. Germline CDR1 and CDR2: SGHRS and YFSETQ. The ends were cut back, 2 bases at V and 3 bases at J, with 12 bases in the middle. The CDR3 nucleotides are TGCGCCAGCAGCTTAGGGACACTTGGTGGGGCCAACGTCCTGACTTTC. Translated, it gives CASSLGTLGGANVLTF. The entire variable domain, with the rest obtained from reference TRBV5-1 and TRBJ2-6, is as follows: KAGVTQTPRYLIKTRGQQVTLSCSPISGHRSVSWYQQTPGQGLQFLFEYFSETQRNKGNFPGRFSGRQFSNSRSEMNVSTLELGDSALYLCASSLGTLGGANVLTFGAGSRLTVL.

The chain joins TRBV19 to TRBJ2-3; 8 bases align to TRBD2. This CDR3 spans 17 amino acids. Looked up from germline, CDR1 is LNHDA and CDR2 is SQIVND (reference sequence). The J segment lost 4 bases and the V segment lost 4 bases, leaving 13 bases of the junction unmatched. CDR3 protein: CASSTTSGAGRADTQYF. CDR3 DNA: TGTGCCAGTAGTACTACTAGCGGAGCTGGCCGGGCAGATACGCAGTATTTT.

Only a few counts were recorded for this clone. The V gene is TRBV10-1, the J gene TRBJ2-1, with 7 bases aligning to TRBD2. V was clipped by 2 bases and J by 4 bases; unmatched bases: 2. The germline CDR1 and CDR2 sequences are WNHNN and SYGVQD (reference sequence). CDR3 length: 14 amino acids. CDR3 residues: CASSELAEYNEQFF. The CDR3, as DNA: TGCGCCAGCAGTGAGCTAGCGGAGTACAATGAGCAGTTCTTC.

V gene TRBV28 combines with J gene TRBJ1-5; no clear D gene. CDR1 is MDHEN and CDR2 is SYDVKM in the germline V gene. CDR3 length: 12 residues. Trimming left V 4 bases short and J 6 bases short, with 7 bases between. The CDR3 DNA is TGTGCCAGCAGTTCAGACTCTCAGCCCCAGCATTTT. Translating gives CASSSDSQPQHF.

J is TRBJ1-1 and V is TRBV5-6; 10 bases map to TRBD1. V was clipped by 4 bases and J by 0 bases; unmatched bases: 6. This CDR3 has 16 residues. Germline V gene sequence: CDR1 SGHDT, CDR2 YYEEEE. In DNA, the CDR3 is TGTGCCAGCAGCAGGGACAGGGGACGGGTGAACACTGAAGCTTTCTTT. It codes for CASSRDRGRVNTEAFF.

The chain links TRBV7-9 to TRBJ1-1; D is unresolved. The CDR3 covers 14 residues. Trimming removed 1 base at V and 0 bases at J, with 6 bases between. Germline V gives CDR1 SEHNR, CDR2 FQNEAQ (reference sequence). In DNA form, the CDR3 reads TGTGCCAGCAGCTTAGAACGGGTGAACACTGAAGCTTTCTTT. It is translated as CASSLERVNTEAFF.

The DNA for the CDR3 is TGCGCCAGCAGCGACCGGGACAGGGGGCAAAAAATATACGAGCAGTACTTC. It codes for CASSDRDRGQKIYEQYF. The chain employs TRBV5-1 and TRBJ2-7, with TRBD1 matching 12 bases. This CDR3 spans 17 amino acids. The germline gives CDR1 SGHRS, CDR2 YFSETQ. With V trimmed by 4 bases and J by 4 bases, 12 bases remained unmatched.

Remarks on this clone: Distinct nucleotide sequences in the sample also encode this CDR3. The CDR3: CASSPRLAGSTDTQYF. The CDR3 DNA is TGTGCCAGCAGCCCCCGACTAGCGGGAAGCACAGATACGCAGTATTTT. The chain carries TRBV7-9 and TRBJ2-3; 11 bases align to TRBD2. V lost 5 bases and J lost 0; bases outside the gene matches: 4. The CDR3 contains 16 residues. In germline, CDR1 is SEHNR, CDR2 FQNEAQ (reference sequence).

The J gene is TRBJ2-5, the V gene TRBV7-2; D is unclear. Germline V gene lookup returns CDR1 SGHTA and CDR2 FQGNSA. V shed 2 bases and J shed 0 bases, with 10 bases lying between them. The CDR3 has 15 residues. The CDR3 sequence: CASSLSGPHQETQYF. As DNA, the CDR3 is TGTGCCAGCAGCTTAAGTGGGCCCCACCAAGAGACCCAGTACTTC.

The chain employs TRBV2 and TRBJ2-2; D is undetermined. The CDR3 runs to 14 residues. Germline loops: CDR1 SNHLY, CDR2 FYNNEI. V lost 8 bases to trimming and J lost 1 base, with 11 bases between them. CDR3 DNA sequence: TGTGCCAGCGTCCCAACGGGGAACACCGGGGAGCTGTTTTTT. It is translated as CASVPTGNTGELFF. The full variable domain, completed using reference TRBV2 and TRBJ2-2, is EPEVTQTPSHQVTQMGQEVILRCVPISNHLYFYWYRQILGQKVEFLVSFYNNEISEKSEIFDDQFSVERPDGSNFTLKIRSTKLEDSAMYFCASVPTGNTGELFFGEGSRLTVL.

The table lists this clone with a few counts. The V call is TRBV19, the J call TRBJ2-7; 10 nucleotides match TRBD1. The V segment lost 6 bases and the J segment 3 bases; nucleotides outside the gene matches: 5. Per the germline V gene, CDR1 is LNHDA and CDR2 is SQIVND (reference sequence). This CDR3 has 14 residues. CDR3 protein: CASSDRGQNYEQYF. CDR3 coding DNA: TGTGCCAGTAGCGACAGGGGGCAGAACTACGAGCAGTACTTC.

J is TRBJ1-2 and V is TRBV28; 7 bases match TRBD1. The CDR3 contains 13 residues. CDR1 is MDHEN, CDR2 SYDVKM, per germline. V gave up 9 bases and J gave up 5 bases; unmatched junction bases: 9. CDR3 coding DNA: TGTGCCAGTCTACGGGACAGTCGTTATGGCTACACCTTC. Protein: CASLRDSRYGYTF.

The rearrangement joins TRBV11-2 to TRBJ1-1, with TRBD1 matching over 10 bases. CDR3 length: 17 residues. The J segment lost 3 bases and the V segment lost 1 base, leaving 8 bases of the junction unmatched. Germline V gene data show CDR1 as SGHAT and CDR2 as FQNNGV. The CDR3 loop reads CASSLGDRGKWDTEAFF. DNA of the CDR3: TGTGCCAGCAGCTTAGGGGACAGGGGAAAGTGGGACACTGAAGCTTTCTTT.

The V and J genes are TRBV5-4 and TRBJ1-5, with TRBD1 matching over 10 bases. V gave up 7 bases and J gave up 5 bases; unmatched junction bases: 6. Germline V gives CDR1 SGHNT, CDR2 YYREEE (reference sequence). There are 14 residues in the CDR3. For the CDR3, the DNA is TGTGCCAGCGCCGCCGGGACAGGGGATCAGCCCCAGCATTTT. Translation gives CASAAGTGDQPQHF.

This chain connects TRBV11-2 to TRBJ2-5; maybe TRBD2 (7 bases). The germline V and J ends were trimmed by 0 bases and 4 bases, with 15 bases remaining between them. Germline V CDR1 and CDR2: SGHAT, FQNNGV. This CDR3 is built from 16 residues. CDR3 region: CASSLDGRARGETQYF. In DNA, the CDR3 is TGTGCCAGCAGCTTAGATGGGAGGGCCAGGGGAGAGACCCAGTACTTC.

This clone was counted only a few times. The rearrangement uses TRBV7-9 and TRBJ1-2; D gene uncertain. Germline CDR1 SEHNR, CDR2 FQNEAQ (reference sequence). V was trimmed by 8 bases and J by 6 bases, leaving 13 bases between them. This CDR3 region has 12 residues. The CDR3 DNA is TGTGCCAGCGGTAAAGGGAAGGATGGCTACACCTTC. It codes for CASGKGKDGYTF.

This clone was recorded once. This chain connects TRBV5-6 to TRBJ1-3, with D possibly being TRBD1 (5 bases). Between the trimmed V and J ends, which lost 1 base and 4 bases, there was a span of 6 bases. This CDR3 region has 13 residues. Germline CDR1 is SGHDT and CDR2 is YYEEEE. The CDR3 bases are TGTGCCAGCAGCTTGACAGGCGGAAACACCATATATTTT. Translation: CASSLTGGNTIYF.

The V and J genes are TRBV4-1 and TRBJ2-7; the D call may be TRBD1 or TRBD2 (5 bases each). V lost 0 bases and J lost 1, with 13 bases in between. Germline assignment: CDR1 MGHRA and CDR2 YSYEKL. The CDR3 covers 16 residues. The CDR3 here is CASSQDERGGSYEQYF. DNA for the CDR3: TGCGCCAGCAGCCAAGATGAGAGGGGCGGGTCCTACGAGCAGTACTTC.

J is TRBJ2-2 and V is TRBV15; D could derive from TRBD1 or TRBD2 (5 bases each). This CDR3 has 17 amino acids. CDR1 and CDR2 (germline): LNHNV, YYDKDF (reference sequence). The germline V and J ends were trimmed by 1 base and 6 bases, with 18 bases remaining between them. The CDR3 sequence is CATSRGDAREPSGELFF. The CDR3 nucleotides are TGTGCCACCAGCAGAGGGGACGCGAGGGAGCCATCCGGGGAGCTGTTTTTT. The complete variable domain, with remaining parts taken from reference TRBV15 and TRBJ2-2, reads DAMVIQNPRYQVTQFGKPVTLSCSQTLNHNVMYWYQQKSSQAPKLLFHYYDKDFNNEADTPDNFQSRRPNTSFCFLDIRSPGLGDTAMYLCATSRGDAREPSGELFFGEGSRLTVL.

This clone appeared once. The rearrangement links TRBV5-8 to TRBJ2-5, with a tentative D call TRBD1 (6 bases). Germline CDR1 SGHTS, CDR2 YDEGEE. The V gene lost 4 bases and the J gene lost 14 bases, with 18 bases spanning the gap. The CDR3 consists of 12 residues. The CDR3 protein is CASSTLEVTGYF. CDR3 bases: TGTGCCAGCAGCACCCTCGAGGTGACAGGATACTTC.

This clone was seen only a few times. V and J are TRBV29-1 and TRBJ2-7; D is possibly TRBD1 (6 bases). Trimming left V 6 bases short and J 2 bases short, with 8 bases between. This CDR3 has 11 residues. The germline V gene encodes CDR1 SQVTM and CDR2 ANQGSEA. CDR3 in amino acids: CSVGGAYEQYF. Written as DNA, the CDR3 is TGCAGCGTAGGGGGAGCCTACGAGCAGTACTTC.

This clone was seen just once. The V call is TRBV27, the J call TRBJ2-1; D unclear. The CDR3 is made up of 11 amino acids. The germline V gene has CDR1 MNHEY and CDR2 SMNVEV (reference sequence). Trimming stripped 5 bases from V and 3 bases from J, with 2 bases between. This CDR3 reads CASSNYNEQFF. As DNA, the CDR3 is TGTGCCAGCAGTAACTACAATGAGCAGTTCTTC.

This chain uses TRBV19 with TRBJ2-2, with D possibly being TRBD1 (6 bases). Germline loops: CDR1 LNHDA, CDR2 SQIVND (reference sequence). The CDR3 loop spans 16 amino acids. Trimming shortened V by 4 bases and J by 7 bases, and 19 bases separated the two germline ends. Here the CDR3 reads CASSTVTGLRVGELFF. CDR3 DNA sequence: TGTGCCAGTAGTACCGTGACAGGACTTCGGGTCGGGGAGCTGTTTTTT.

V is TRBV27 and J is TRBJ2-3, with 9 bases identical to TRBD1. V dropped 5 bases and J dropped 3; count of bases not matched to a gene: 6. This CDR3 contains 15 residues. Germline V lookup: CDR1 MNHEY, CDR2 SMNVEV (reference sequence). The CDR3 DNA sequence: TGTGCCAGCAGTCCCCCCGGACAGGGGACAGATACGCAGTATTTT. Translation gives CASSPPGQGTDTQYF.

This clone was counted once. The chain carries TRBV28 and TRBJ1-6, with no clear D. The CDR3 totals 11 residues. Trimming took 7 bases from V and 14 from J, leaving 12 bases between them. Germline V CDR1 and CDR2: MDHEN, SYDVKM. For the CDR3, the DNA is TGTGCCAGCACCACCGGGCCTACCCTCCACTTT. Translating it yields CASTTGPTLHF.